Following are 18 T cell receptor beta chains from one sample sequenced in a study of blood T cell repertoires in COVID-19. Produced via immunoSEQ multiplex PCR; TCRdb's table is partial and in-frame only. The repertoire has approximately 45,000 clones, 87% of them found once; the top ten carry approximately 4.7%. Specimen: peripheral blood. These receptor sequences come from a human donor in a cohort sampled during active COVID-19.

The gene calls are TRBV18 and TRBJ1-5; D ambiguous. The V end lost 2 bases, the J end lost 0 bases, and 8 bases lay between the germline ends. CDR1 and CDR2 (germline): KGHSH, LQKENI. This CDR3 has 15 amino acids. This CDR3 reads CASSPNGNSNQPQHF. The CDR3, as DNA: TGTGCCAGCTCACCAAATGGCAATAGCAATCAGCCCCAGCATTTT.

This sequence joins TRBV4-1 and TRBJ1-3; D gene ambiguous. Trimming removed 1 base from V and 7 bases from J, with 14 bases in between. The CDR3 consists of 15 residues. CDR1 is MGHRA and CDR2 is YSYEKL in the germline V gene. The chain's CDR3 is CASSQVGLYGNTIYF. CDR3 nucleotides: TGCGCCAGCAGCCAAGTCGGACTCTACGGGAACACCATATATTTT.

The rearrangement links TRBV30 to TRBJ1-2, with D perhaps matching TRBD1 (5 bases). V lost 8 bases to trimming and J lost 2 bases, with 15 bases between them. CDR3 size: 13 residues. The germline V gene has CDR1 GTSNPN and CDR2 SVGIG (reference sequence). DNA of the CDR3: TGTGCCCATCTAGCCGGGGGGAACTATGGCTACACCTTC. Protein: CAHLAGGNYGYTF.

The chain links TRBV9 to TRBJ2-3, with D maybe TRBD2 (7 bases). CDR1 SGDLS and CDR2 YYNGEE come from the germline V gene. The CDR3 runs 16 residues. The germline V and J ends were trimmed by 4 bases and 2 bases, with 17 bases remaining between them. CDR3 sequence reads: CASSKRGGDTTDTQYF. In nucleotides, the CDR3 is TGTGCCAGCAGCAAAAGGGGAGGGGACACCACAGATACGCAGTATTTT. Full variable domain (missing parts from reference TRBV9 and TRBJ2-3): DSGVTQTPKHLITATGQRVTLRCSPRSGDLSVYWYQQSLDQGLQFLIQYYNGEERAKGNILERFSAQQFPDLHSELNLSSLELGDSALYFCASSKRGGDTTDTQYFGPGTRLTVL.

The rearrangement uses TRBV6-5 and TRBJ1-1; tentative D call: TRBD1 (5 bases). The CDR3 contains 14 residues. Germline V lookup: CDR1 MNHEY, CDR2 SVGAGI. The CDR3 here is CATQRGAGSAEAFF. CDR3 nucleotides: TGTGCGACCCAAAGGGGCGCCGGAAGCGCTGAAGCTTTCTTT.

The J gene is TRBJ2-3, the V gene TRBV18; 10 bases match TRBD2. Germline values: CDR1 KGHSH, CDR2 LQKENI. The CDR3 covers 17 residues. V lost 4 bases, J lost 9 bases, and 16 bases stayed unmatched. This CDR3 is CASSHSLAGLGEDTQYF. The CDR3 nucleotides read TGTGCCAGCTCACACTCACTAGCGGGATTAGGAGAAGACACGCAGTATTTT.

This chain connects TRBV28 to TRBJ1-2; D is perhaps TRBD1 (5 bases). This CDR3 contains 12 residues. Looked up from germline, CDR1 is MDHEN and CDR2 is SYDVKM. Trimming stripped 10 bases from V and 8 bases from J, with 17 bases between. DNA of the CDR3: TGTGCCATTCGCGGGGGGTCCGAGGGCTACACCTTC. Translated: CAIRGGSEGYTF.

The V call is TRBV19, the J call TRBJ2-4, with 11 bases aligning to TRBD1. This CDR3 is 15 amino acids long. Germline trimming cut 5 bases from V and 2 bases from J; bases unmatched to any gene: 2. In germline, CDR1 is LNHDA, CDR2 SQIVND (reference sequence). The CDR3 here is CASSGDRGTKNIQYF. The CDR3 DNA reads as TGTGCCAGTAGTGGGGACAGGGGGACCAAAAACATTCAGTACTTC.

V and J are TRBV15 and TRBJ2-5; TRBD1 might be the D (6 bases). The V gene lost 3 bases and the J gene lost 2 bases, with 16 bases spanning the gap. The CDR3 is made up of 16 amino acids. Germline assignment: CDR1 LNHNV and CDR2 YYDKDF (reference sequence). The CDR3 DNA reads as TGTGCCACCAGCAGTATATCCGGGGACAATCAAGAGACCCAGTACTTC. Amino acids: CATSSISGDNQETQYF.

In regard to this clone: One end of the junction is discordant with germline, which a read error may explain. The chain joins TRBV11-3 to TRBJ2-2, with D possibly TRBD2 on 6 matching bases. Germline V CDR1 and CDR2: SGHNT, YENEEA. This CDR3 region has 15 residues. CDR3 DNA sequence: TGTGCCAGCAGCTTACGGGGGACGAACAACGGGGAGCTGTTTTTT. It is translated as CASSLRGTNNGELFF.

The CDR3 loop reads CASSYINEQFF. CDR3 DNA: TGTGCCAGCAGTTATATTAATGAGCAGTTCTTC. The rearrangement uses TRBV6-5 and TRBJ2-1; D is unresolved. Germline CDR1 is MNHEY and CDR2 is SVGAGI. Trimming took 3 bases from V and 7 from J, leaving 4 bases between them. The CDR3 sequence is 11 residues long.

The V call is TRBV7-8, the J call TRBJ2-1, with TRBD2 as a possible D gene (6 bases). Trimming pared 5 bases from V and 6 bases from J, leaving 17 bases between. The CDR3 covers 15 residues. The germline gives CDR1 SGHVS, CDR2 FQNEAQ. CDR3 region: CASSPRRVASNEQFF. DNA of the CDR3: TGTGCCAGCAGCCCCCGGAGGGTAGCTAGCAATGAGCAGTTCTTC.

The chain uses TRBV18 and TRBJ2-5; a weak D match, TRBD2 (6 bases). V shed 3 bases and J shed 6 bases, with 14 bases lying between them. This CDR3 region has 14 residues. Germline V gene sequence: CDR1 KGHSH, CDR2 LQKENI. CDR3 sequence (DNA): TGTGCCAGCTCACCGGTGGAGGGTGGTAAGACCCAGTACTTC. Protein product: CASSPVEGGKTQYF.

The V call is TRBV7-2, the J call TRBJ2-2; unclear D gene. Germline values: CDR1 SGHTA, CDR2 FQGNSA. The CDR3 totals 13 residues. The V and J ends lost 0 bases and 7 bases respectively, with 6 bases between them. The CDR3 loop reads CASSLAEIGELFF. CDR3 nucleotides: TGTGCCAGCAGCTTAGCCGAGATCGGGGAGCTGTTTTTT.

DNA for the CDR3: TGTGCCAGCAGCAAATCGGCTAGCGGCTCCTACGAGCAGTACTTC. It codes for CASSKSASGSYEQYF. The chain carries TRBV21-1 and TRBJ2-7; TRBD2, the D gene given by the table, was not confirmed from the DNA. TRBV21-1 counts as a pseudogene. CDR3 size: 15 residues.

The V and J genes are TRBV2 and TRBJ1-2, with TRBD1 as a possible D gene (5 bases). The germline V and J ends were trimmed by 8 bases and 5 bases, with 9 bases remaining between them. The germline V gene encodes CDR1 SNHLY and CDR2 FYNNEI. This CDR3 is 11 amino acids long. CDR3 coding DNA: TGTGCCAGCGGACAAGGGTATGGCTACACCTTC. This gives the protein CASGQGYGYTF.

V and J are TRBV7-8 and TRBJ2-1, with 7 nucleotides matching TRBD1. Germline values: CDR1 SGHVS, CDR2 FQNEAQ. The junction had 9 bases not matched to a gene; V was cut back by 5 bases and J by 8 bases. This CDR3 comprises 14 residues. CDR3 nucleotides: TGTGCCAGCAGCCGAGGGGGCTTTGGGGATGAGCAGTTCTTC. Translated: CASSRGGFGDEQFF.

The chain carries TRBV19 and TRBJ1-3; D perhaps matches TRBD1 (5 bases). CDR3 length equals 13 residues. Per germline, CDR1 LNHDA and CDR2 SQIVND (reference sequence). CDR3 region: CASTVPLGNTIYF. The CDR3 DNA follows: TGTGCATCGACAGTTCCTCTTGGAAACACCATATATTTT. The variable domain in full, with the rest retrieved from reference TRBV19 and TRBJ1-3, is DGGITQSPKYLFRKEGQNVTLSCEQNLNHDAMYWYRQDPGQGLRLIYYSQIVNDFQKGDIAEGYSVSREKKESFPLTVTSAQKNPTAFYLCASTVPLGNTIYFGEGSWLTVV.